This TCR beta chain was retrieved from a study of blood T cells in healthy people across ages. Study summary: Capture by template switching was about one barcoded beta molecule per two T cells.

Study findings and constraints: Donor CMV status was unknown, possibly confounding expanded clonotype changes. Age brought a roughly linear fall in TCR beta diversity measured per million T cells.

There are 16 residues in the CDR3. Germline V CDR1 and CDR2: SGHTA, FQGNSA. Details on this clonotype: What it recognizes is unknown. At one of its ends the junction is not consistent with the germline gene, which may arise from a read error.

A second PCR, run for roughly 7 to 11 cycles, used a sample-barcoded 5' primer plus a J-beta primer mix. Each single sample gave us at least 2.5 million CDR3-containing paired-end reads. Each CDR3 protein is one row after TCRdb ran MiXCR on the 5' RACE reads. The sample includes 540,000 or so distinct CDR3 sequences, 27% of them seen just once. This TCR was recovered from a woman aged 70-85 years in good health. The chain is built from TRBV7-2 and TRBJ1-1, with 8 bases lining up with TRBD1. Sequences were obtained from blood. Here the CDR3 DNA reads TGTGCCAGCAGCATTCGAGGGACAGGCTCAGTAACTGAAACTTTCTTT. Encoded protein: CASSIRGTGSVTETFF. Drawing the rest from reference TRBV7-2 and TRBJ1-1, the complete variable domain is GAGVSQSPSNKVTEKGKDVELRCDPISGHTALYWYRQSLGQGLEFLIYFQGNSAPDKSGLPSDRFSAERTGGSVSTLTIQRTQQEDSAVYLCASSIRGTGSVTETFFGQGTRLTVV.